This TCR beta chain was recovered during a study of metastatic and nonmetastatic thyroid tumors. Across the whole study: The comparison covered peripheral blood and tumor or nodule tissue in malignant and benign thyroid patients.

TCRdb re-clonotyped the PCR reads through MiXCR. The sample consists of around 38,000 clones, 26% of them appearing once. General study points: Benign nodules were reported to have significantly lower TCR beta diversity than malignant thyroid tumors, in blood and tumor.

Regarding this clone: What it recognizes is unknown.

Among the patients, none had received any treatment before thyroid surgery. Looked up from germline, CDR1 is SGHTA and CDR2 is FQGTGA. V was clipped by 1 base and J by 0 bases; unmatched bases: 13. This CDR3 comprises 19 residues. The V call is TRBV7-3, the J call TRBJ2-7; 9 nucleotides match TRBD2. Material: blood. The sequence came from a female donor with papillary thyroid cancer or a benign thyroid nodule (not recorded which). Some clones in this sample may be carry-over from other donors' samples. Here the CDR3 DNA reads TGTGCCAGCAGCTTAAATGGTACAGCGGGGGGCTCAATCTCCTACGAGCAGTACTTC. It specifies CASSLNGTAGGSISYEQYF.